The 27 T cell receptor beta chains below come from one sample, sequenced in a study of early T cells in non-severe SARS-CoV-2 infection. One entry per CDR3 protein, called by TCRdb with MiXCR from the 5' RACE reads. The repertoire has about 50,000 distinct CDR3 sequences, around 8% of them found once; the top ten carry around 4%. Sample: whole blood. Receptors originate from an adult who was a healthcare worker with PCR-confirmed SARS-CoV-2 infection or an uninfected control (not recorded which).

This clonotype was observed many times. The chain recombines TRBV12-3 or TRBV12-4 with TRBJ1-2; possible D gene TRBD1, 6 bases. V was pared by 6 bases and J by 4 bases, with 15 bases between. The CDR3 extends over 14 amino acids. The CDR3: CASSRADSLYGYTF. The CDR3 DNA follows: TGTGCCAGCAGCCGAGCGGACAGCCTCTATGGCTACACCTTC.

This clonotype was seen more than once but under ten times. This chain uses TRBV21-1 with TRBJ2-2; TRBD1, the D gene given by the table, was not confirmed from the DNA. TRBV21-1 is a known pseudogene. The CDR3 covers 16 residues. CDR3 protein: CASINRTNANTGELFF. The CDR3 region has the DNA TGTGCCAGCATCAACCGGACAAACGCGAACACCGGGGAGCTGTTTTTT.

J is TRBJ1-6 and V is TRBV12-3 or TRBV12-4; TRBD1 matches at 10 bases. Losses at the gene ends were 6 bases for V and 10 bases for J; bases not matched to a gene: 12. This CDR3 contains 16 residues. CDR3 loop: CASRSDLDRGLSPLHF. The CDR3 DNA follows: TGTGCCAGCAGGTCCGATCTCGACAGGGGGCTATCACCCCTCCACTTT.

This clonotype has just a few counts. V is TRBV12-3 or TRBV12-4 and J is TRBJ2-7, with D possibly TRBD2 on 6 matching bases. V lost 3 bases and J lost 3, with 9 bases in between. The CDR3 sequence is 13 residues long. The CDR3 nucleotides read TGTGCCAGCAGTTTGAGACTAGGCTACGAGCAGTACTTC. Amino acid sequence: CASSLRLGYEQYF.

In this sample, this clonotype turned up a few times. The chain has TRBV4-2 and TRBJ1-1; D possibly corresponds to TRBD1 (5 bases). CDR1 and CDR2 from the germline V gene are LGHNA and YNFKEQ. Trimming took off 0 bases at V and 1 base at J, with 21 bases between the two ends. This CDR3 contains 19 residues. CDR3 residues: CASSQEVAGNTGRNTEAFF. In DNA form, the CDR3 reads TGTGCCAGCAGCCAAGAGGTGGCGGGAAATACAGGTCGGAACACTGAAGCTTTCTTT.

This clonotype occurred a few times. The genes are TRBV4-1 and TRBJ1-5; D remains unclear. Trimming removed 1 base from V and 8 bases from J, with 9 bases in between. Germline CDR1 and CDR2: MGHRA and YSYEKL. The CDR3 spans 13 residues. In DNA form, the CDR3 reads TGCGCCAGCAGCCAAGGCCCACTAGAGCCCCAGCATTTT. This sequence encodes CASSQGPLEPQHF.

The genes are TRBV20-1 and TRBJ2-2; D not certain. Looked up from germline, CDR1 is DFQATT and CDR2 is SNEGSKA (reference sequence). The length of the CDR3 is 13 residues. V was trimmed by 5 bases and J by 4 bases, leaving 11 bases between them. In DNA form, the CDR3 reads TGCAGTGCTGCGTGGGCAGCCACCGGGGAGCTGTTTTTT. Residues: CSAAWAATGELFF.

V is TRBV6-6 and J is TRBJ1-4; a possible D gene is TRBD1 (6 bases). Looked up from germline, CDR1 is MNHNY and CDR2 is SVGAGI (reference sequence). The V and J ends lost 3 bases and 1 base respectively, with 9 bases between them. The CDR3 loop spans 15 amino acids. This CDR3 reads CASSYDRITNEKLFF. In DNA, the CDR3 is TGTGCCAGCAGTTATGACAGGATAACTAATGAAAAACTGTTTTTT.

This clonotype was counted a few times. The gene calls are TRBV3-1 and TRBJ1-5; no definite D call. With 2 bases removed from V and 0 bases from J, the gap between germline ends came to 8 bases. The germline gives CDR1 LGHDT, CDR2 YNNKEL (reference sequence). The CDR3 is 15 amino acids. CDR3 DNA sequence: TGTGCCAGCAGCCAAAGCCAAGTTAGCAATCAGCCCCAGCATTTT. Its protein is CASSQSQVSNQPQHF.

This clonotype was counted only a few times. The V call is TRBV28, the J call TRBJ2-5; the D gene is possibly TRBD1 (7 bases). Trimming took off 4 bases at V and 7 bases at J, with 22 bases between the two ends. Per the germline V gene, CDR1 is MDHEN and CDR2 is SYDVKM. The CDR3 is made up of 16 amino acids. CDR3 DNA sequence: TGTGCCAGCAGTTCCCCAGGGGGGTGGCAGCGTGGGACCCAGTACTTC. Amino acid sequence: CASSSPGGWQRGTQYF.

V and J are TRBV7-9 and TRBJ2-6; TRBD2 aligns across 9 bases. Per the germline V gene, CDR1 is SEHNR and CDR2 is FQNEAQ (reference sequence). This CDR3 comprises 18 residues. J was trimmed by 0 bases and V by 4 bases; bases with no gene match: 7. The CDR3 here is CASSSLLAGTSGANVLTF. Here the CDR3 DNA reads TGTGCCAGCAGCTCACTACTAGCGGGCACCTCTGGGGCCAACGTCCTGACTTTC.

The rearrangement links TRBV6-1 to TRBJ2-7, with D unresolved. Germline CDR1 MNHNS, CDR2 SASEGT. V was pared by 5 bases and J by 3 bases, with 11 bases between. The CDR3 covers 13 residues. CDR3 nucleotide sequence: TGTGCCAGCAGTCTGGTGGCCAACTACGAGCAGTACTTC. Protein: CASSLVANYEQYF.

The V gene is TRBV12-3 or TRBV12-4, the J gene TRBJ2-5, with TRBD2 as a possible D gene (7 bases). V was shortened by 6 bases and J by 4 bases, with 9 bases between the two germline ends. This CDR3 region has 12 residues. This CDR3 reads CASRGGGETQYF. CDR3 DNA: TGTGCCAGCAGGGGAGGGGGAGAGACCCAGTACTTC.

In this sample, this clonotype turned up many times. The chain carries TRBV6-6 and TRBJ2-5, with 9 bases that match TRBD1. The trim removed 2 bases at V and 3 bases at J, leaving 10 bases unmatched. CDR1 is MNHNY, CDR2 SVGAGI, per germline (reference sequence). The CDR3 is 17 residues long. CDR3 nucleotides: TGTGCCAGCAGTTACCTGGCGACAGGGGGGGAAGAAGAGACCCAGTACTTC. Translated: CASSYLATGGEEETQYF.

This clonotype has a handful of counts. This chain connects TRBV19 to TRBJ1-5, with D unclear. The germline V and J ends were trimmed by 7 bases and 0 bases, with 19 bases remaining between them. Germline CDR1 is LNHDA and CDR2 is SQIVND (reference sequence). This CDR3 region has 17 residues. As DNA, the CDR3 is TGTGCCAGTACCCCTGGATCGGGCCCTTATAGCAATCAGCCCCAGCATTTT. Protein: CASTPGSGPYSNQPQHF.

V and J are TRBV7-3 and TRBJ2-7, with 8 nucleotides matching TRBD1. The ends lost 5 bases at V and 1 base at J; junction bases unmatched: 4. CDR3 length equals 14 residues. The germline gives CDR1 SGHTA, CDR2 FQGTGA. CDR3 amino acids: CASSTDRDSYEQYF. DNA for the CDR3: TGTGCCAGCAGCACGGACAGGGATTCCTACGAGCAGTACTTC.

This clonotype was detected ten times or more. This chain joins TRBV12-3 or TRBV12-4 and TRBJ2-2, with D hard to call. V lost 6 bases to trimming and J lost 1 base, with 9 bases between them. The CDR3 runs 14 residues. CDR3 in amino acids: CASRMGWNTGELFF. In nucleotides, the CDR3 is TGTGCCAGCAGAATGGGGTGGAACACCGGGGAGCTGTTTTTT.

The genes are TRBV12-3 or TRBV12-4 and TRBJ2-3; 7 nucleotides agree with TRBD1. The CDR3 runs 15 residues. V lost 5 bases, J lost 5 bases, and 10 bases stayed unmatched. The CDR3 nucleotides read TGTGCCAGCAGTGGTAGGACAGGAGTCGTAGATACGCAGTATTTT. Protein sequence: CASSGRTGVVDTQYF.

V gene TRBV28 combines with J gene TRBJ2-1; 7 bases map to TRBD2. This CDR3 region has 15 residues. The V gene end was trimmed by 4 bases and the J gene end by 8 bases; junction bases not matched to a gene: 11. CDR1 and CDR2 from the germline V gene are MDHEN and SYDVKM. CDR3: CASSSPSGPRDEQFF. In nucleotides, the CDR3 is TGTGCCAGCAGTTCTCCTAGCGGACCGCGGGATGAGCAGTTCTTC. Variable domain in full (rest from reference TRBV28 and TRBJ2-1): DVKVTQSSRYLVKRTGEKVFLECVQDMDHENMFWYRQDPGLGLRLIYFSYDVKMKEKGDIPEGYSVSREKKERFSLILESASTNQTSMYLCASSSPSGPRDEQFFGPGTRLTVL.

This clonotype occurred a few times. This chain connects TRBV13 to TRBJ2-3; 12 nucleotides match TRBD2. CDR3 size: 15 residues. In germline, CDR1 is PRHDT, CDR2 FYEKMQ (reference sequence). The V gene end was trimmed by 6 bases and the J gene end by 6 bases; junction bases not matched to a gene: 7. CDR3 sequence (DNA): TGTGCCAGCAGTATAAGACTAGCGGGGGCGGATACGCAGTATTTT. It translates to CASSIRLAGADTQYF.

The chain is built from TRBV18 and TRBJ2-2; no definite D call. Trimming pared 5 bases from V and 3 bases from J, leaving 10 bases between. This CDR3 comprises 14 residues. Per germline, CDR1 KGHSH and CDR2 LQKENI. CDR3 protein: CASSSRADTGELFF. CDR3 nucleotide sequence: TGTGCCAGCTCATCTAGGGCCGACACCGGGGAGCTGTTTTTT.

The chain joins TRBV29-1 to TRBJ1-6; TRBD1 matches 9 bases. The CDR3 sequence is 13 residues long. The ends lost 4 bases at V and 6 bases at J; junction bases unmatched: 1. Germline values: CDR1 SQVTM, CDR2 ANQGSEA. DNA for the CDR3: TGCAGCGTTGGGGACAGGGCTAATTCACCCCTCCACTTT. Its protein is CSVGDRANSPLHF.

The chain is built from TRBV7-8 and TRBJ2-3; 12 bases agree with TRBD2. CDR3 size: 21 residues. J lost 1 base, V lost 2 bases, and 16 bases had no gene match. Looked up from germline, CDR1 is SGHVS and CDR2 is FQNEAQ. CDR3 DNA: TGTGCCAGCAGCTTACAGAGGTGGCGGACTAGCGGGGTATTAGGCACAGATACGCAGTATTTT. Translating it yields CASSLQRWRTSGVLGTDTQYF.

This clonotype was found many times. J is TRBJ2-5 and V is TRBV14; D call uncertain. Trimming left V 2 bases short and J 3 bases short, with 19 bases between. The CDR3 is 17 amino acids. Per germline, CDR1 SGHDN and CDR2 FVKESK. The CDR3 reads CASSQISGPGPEETQYF. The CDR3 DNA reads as TGTGCCAGCAGCCAAATTTCGGGCCCCGGCCCCGAAGAGACCCAGTACTTC.

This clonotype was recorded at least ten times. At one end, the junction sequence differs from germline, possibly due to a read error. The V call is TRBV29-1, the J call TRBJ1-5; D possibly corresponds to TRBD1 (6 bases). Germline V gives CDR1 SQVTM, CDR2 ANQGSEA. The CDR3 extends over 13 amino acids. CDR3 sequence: CGVQQGTNQPQHF. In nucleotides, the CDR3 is TGCGGCGTTCAACAGGGCACTAATCAGCCCCAGCATTTT.

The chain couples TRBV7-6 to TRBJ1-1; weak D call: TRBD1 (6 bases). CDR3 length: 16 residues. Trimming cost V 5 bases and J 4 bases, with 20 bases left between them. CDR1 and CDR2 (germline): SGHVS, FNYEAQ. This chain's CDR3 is CASSPNRAEVSTEAFF. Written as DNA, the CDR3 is TGTGCCAGCAGCCCAAACAGGGCTGAGGTGTCCACTGAAGCTTTCTTT.

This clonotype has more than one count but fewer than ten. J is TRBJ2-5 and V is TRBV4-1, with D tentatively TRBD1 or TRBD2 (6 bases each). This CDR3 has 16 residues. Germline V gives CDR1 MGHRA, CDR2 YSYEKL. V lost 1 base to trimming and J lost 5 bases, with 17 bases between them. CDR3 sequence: CASSQGWGGGLETQYF. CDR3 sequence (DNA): TGCGCCAGCAGCCAAGGCTGGGGTGGGGGGCTTGAGACCCAGTACTTC.